The clone carrying this T cell receptor beta chain was observed a single time. In the authors' methods: By means of reference gene primer amplification, nucleated cell counts were estimated. Clones were sequenced by immunoSEQ multiplex PCR, and TCRdb holds only the in-frame ones, with some missing. The DNA was the basis for D and trimming; V, J and clone size are from that table. The repertoire holds 160,000 or so clones, with more than 75% as singletons. The source of the sample is a study of blood T cell repertoires in COVID-19. Study-wide background: Collection of acute and convalescent COVID-19 samples took place in the United States, Italy and Spain.

The germline gives CDR1 DFQATT, CDR2 SNEGSKA (reference sequence). V dropped 6 bases and J dropped 4 bases, with 9 bases sitting between them. CDR3 length: 11 amino acids. The rearrangement links TRBV20-1 to TRBJ2-5; D is perhaps TRBD1 (6 bases). The sequenced sample was PBMCs or T cells enriched from blood (not recorded which). The clonotype was recovered from a human donor with acute COVID-19. The donor label of this sample is uncertain. The CDR3 sequence: CSAPQGETQYF. For the CDR3, the DNA is TGCAGTGCGCCACAGGGAGAGACCCAGTACTTC.